The 2 T cell receptor beta chains below all came from one sample that was sequenced in a study of CD8 T cells in Susac syndrome (dated by TCRdb to about 2019). The protocol used for the library was the immunoSEQ multiplex PCR assay. RNA was extracted with the RNeasy kit and roughly 0.45 to 1 ug was reverse transcribed using random hexamers. The public reads were quality trimmed at Q25 with fastp and then assembled into clones with MiXCR by TCRdb, keeping productive beta chains. Every entry covers one CDR3 protein and lists the most common genes and DNA from its rows. Across this sample there are 150,000 to 200,000 distinct CDR3 sequences, with 85% to 95% seen only once. The ten most abundant clones make up 0.13% of the sample. Material: CD4+ T cells from PBMCs. The source is a human donor in good health.

The chain couples TRBV20-1 to TRBJ2-7; TRBD2 might be the D (5 bases). V was shortened by 3 bases and J by 2 bases, with 8 bases between the two germline ends. Germline lookup yields CDR1 DFQATT and CDR2 SNEGSKA (reference sequence). The CDR3 length is 12 residues. Here the CDR3 DNA reads TGCAGTGCTAGGGGGAGTGCCTACGAGCAGTACTTC. This encodes CSARGSAYEQYF.

This clonotype was detected once. The rearrangement uses TRBV6-5 and TRBJ1-2; D is undetermined. V lost 6 bases, J lost 6 bases, and 14 bases lay in between. The CDR3 spans 13 residues. The germline V gene has CDR1 MNHEY and CDR2 SVGAGI. CDR3 nucleotide sequence: TGTGCCAGCAGATCGGAGGGTGGTGATGGCTACACCTTC. Amino acids: CASRSEGGDGYTF.